These T cell receptor beta chains were read from a single sample in a study of cytomegalovirus exposure and HLA in healthy donors. This table comes from immunoSEQ multiplex PCR, and its TCRdb copy is limited to in-frame clones, with some not included. The sample includes about 150,000 clones, about 72% seen only once; the top ten take roughly 2%. Sequenced sample: PBMCs. These receptors came from a man aged 40-49 years in good health and CMV-seronegative. Both conserved end residues are part of each CDR3. Fields, in order: J gene, CDR3 length, V gene, clone size, D gene, CDR3 protein, CDR3 DNA. A D gene is named only where the DNA matches it firmly. Not all rows give a size; the values are once, few, many and, for expanded clones, a class.

J: TRBJ2-5; length: 17; V: TRBV4-1; size: few; D: TRBD1; CDR3: CASSQDGGQGWRETQYF; DNA: TGCGCCAGCAGCCAAGATGGGGGACAGGGATGGAGGGAGACCCAGTACTTC
J: TRBJ2-5; length: 13; V: TRBV10-3; size: .; D: .; CDR3: CAISPTLQETQYF; DNA: TGTGCCATCAGCCCGACACTCCAAGAGACCCAGTACTTC
J: TRBJ1-4; length: 15; V: TRBV5-1; size: .; D: .; CDR3: CASSLDSRGYEKLFF; DNA: TGCGCCAGCAGCTTGGATAGCAGGGGATACGAAAAACTGTTTTTT
J: TRBJ2-7; length: 14; V: TRBV4-1; size: .; D: .; CDR3: CASSQAPSSYEQYF; DNA: TGCGCCAGCAGCCAAGCCCCTAGCTCCTACGAGCAGTACTTC
J: TRBJ2-1; length: 14; V: TRBV9; size: .; D: .; CDR3: CASSVFILDDEQFF; DNA: TGTGCCAGCAGCGTATTTATTCTAGACGATGAGCAGTTCTTC
J: TRBJ2-5; length: 14; V: TRBV5-4; size: .; D: .; CDR3: CASSLEISQETQYF; DNA: TGTGCCAGCAGTTTAGAAATTTCTCAAGAGACCCAGTACTTC
J: TRBJ1-2; length: 13; V: TRBV7-9; size: .; D: TRBD1; CDR3: CASSNRGAYGYPF; DNA: TGTGCCAGCAGTAACAGGGGCGCCTATGGCTACCCCTTC
J: TRBJ1-5; length: 14; V: TRBV7-8; size: .; D: .; CDR3: CASSLGYSNQPQNF; DNA: TGTGCCAGCAGCTTAGGATATAGCAATCAGCCCCAGAATTTT
J: TRBJ1-2; length: 13; V: TRBV29-1; size: .; D: TRBD1; CDR3: CSVPRTGGYGYTF; DNA: TGCAGCGTTCCCCGGACAGGGGGCTATGGCTACACCTTC
J: TRBJ2-5; length: 16; V: TRBV28; size: .; D: TRBD2; CDR3: CASSLVAGASGETQYF; DNA: TGTGCCAGCAGTTTAGTAGCGGGAGCTTCGGGTGAGACCCAGTACTTC
J: TRBJ2-3; length: 15; V: TRBV5-1; size: .; D: .; CDR3: CASSLVAGNTDTQYF; DNA: TGCGCCAGCAGCTTGGTGGCGGGGAACACAGATACGCAGTATTTT
J: TRBJ1-1; length: 15; V: TRBV4-3; size: .; D: .; CDR3: CASSAFSTADTEAFF; DNA: TGCGCCAGCAGCGCATTCTCAACCGCGGACACTGAAGCTTTCTTT
J: TRBJ1-2; length: 18; V: TRBV13; size: .; D: .; CDR3: CASSPTGEGEPEYYGYTF; DNA: TGTGCCAGCAGCCCCACCGGGGAGGGGGAACCCGAGTACTATGGCTACACCTTC
J: TRBJ2-1; length: 16; V: TRBV6-1; size: .; D: TRBD2; CDR3: CASSEGTSAAYNEQFF; DNA: TGTGCCAGCAGTGAAGGGACTAGCGCAGCCTACAATGAGCAGTTCTTC
J: TRBJ1-2; length: 14; V: TRBV6-5; size: .; D: .; CDR3: CASSRGGRNYGYTF; DNA: TGTGCCAGCAGTCGGGGGGGTAGAAACTATGGCTACACCTTC
J: TRBJ1-4; length: 14; V: TRBV6-5; size: .; D: .; CDR3: CASSPRTVNEKLFF; DNA: TGTGCCAGCAGTCCCAGGACAGTGAATGAAAAACTGTTTTTT
J: TRBJ1-2; length: 13; V: TRBV27; size: .; D: .; CDR3: CASSLSGDNGYTF; DNA: TGTGCCAGCAGTTTGTCGGGGGATAATGGCTACACCTTC
J: TRBJ1-2; length: 16; V: TRBV11-2; size: few; D: .; CDR3: CASSLGSAGAGYGYTF; DNA: TGTGCCAGCAGCTTAGGGTCGGCAGGGGCGGGCTATGGCTACACCTTC
J: TRBJ1-2; length: 13; V: TRBV5-4; size: .; D: .; CDR3: CASSREVDYGYTF; DNA: TGTGCCAGCAGCCGGGAGGTCGACTATGGCTACACCTTC
J: TRBJ1-2; length: 15; V: TRBV19; size: .; D: .; CDR3: CASSPLGAMAYGYTF; DNA: TGTGCCAGTAGCCCATTGGGGGCCATGGCCTATGGCTACACCTTC
J: TRBJ2-7; length: 15; V: TRBV9; size: once; D: TRBD1; CDR3: CASSVDSDRGGEQYF; DNA: TGTGCCAGCAGCGTAGACTCGGACAGGGGAGGCGAGCAGTACTTC
J: TRBJ1-4; length: 14; V: TRBV4-2; size: .; D: TRBD1; CDR3: CASSQGGGGEKLFF; DNA: TGTGCCAGCAGCCAAGGAGGGGGCGGTGAAAAACTGTTTTTT
J: TRBJ2-7; length: 17; V: TRBV7-9; size: .; D: .; CDR3: CASSLNWGGTRSYEQYF; DNA: TGTGCCAGCAGCTTAAATTGGGGGGGGACAAGGAGCTACGAGCAGTACTTC